A single sample is the source of the 4 T cell receptor beta chains below, sequenced in a study of CD8 T cells in Susac syndrome (dated by TCRdb to about 2019). Libraries came from the immunoSEQ multiplex PCR assay. RNA was extracted with the RNeasy kit and roughly 0.5 to 1 ug was reverse transcribed using random hexamers. TCRdb handled the public reads itself, with Q25 trimming in fastp and clone calling in MiXCR, and kept productive beta chains. Entries that share a CDR3 protein sequence are merged under the most common genes and DNA. Counted in this sample were 150,000 to 250,000 distinct CDR3 sequences; nearly 95% of them appeared once. 0.093% of the sample is held by the ten biggest clonotypes. Sequenced input: CD4+ T cells from PBMCs. The receptors stem from a human donor with multiple sclerosis.

The J gene is TRBJ1-1, the V gene TRBV3-1; D is unclear. Germline V lookup: CDR1 LGHDT, CDR2 YNNKEL (reference sequence). Trimming stripped 4 bases from V and 8 bases from J, with 11 bases between. The CDR3 is 12 amino acids. Here the CDR3 reads CASSRQEGEAFF. DNA for the CDR3: TGTGCCAGCAGCCGGCAAGAAGGCGAAGCTTTCTTT.

The chain recombines TRBV5-1 with TRBJ2-3; D remains ambiguous. Between the trimmed V and J ends, which lost 0 bases and 5 bases, there was a span of 13 bases. In germline, CDR1 is SGHRS, CDR2 YFSETQ. This CDR3 spans 15 amino acids. The DNA of the CDR3 is TGCGCCAGCAGCTTGGTGGGTCCACTGATAGATACGCAGTATTTT. The encoded protein is CASSLVGPLIDTQYF.

The chain couples TRBV20-1 to TRBJ2-1, with TRBD2 matching 8 bases. Per germline, CDR1 DFQATT and CDR2 SNEGSKA (reference sequence). J was trimmed by 7 bases and V by 3 bases; bases with no gene match: 11. CDR3 length: 15 amino acids. CDR3 nucleotides: TGCAGTGCTAGTCGATCCGGACTAGCTCGTAATGAGCAGTTCTTC. This gives the protein CSASRSGLARNEQFF.

This clonotype was detected only once. CDR3 amino acids: CSARTPSYEQYF. Here the CDR3 DNA reads TGCAGTGCCAGGACTCCCTCGTACGAGCAGTACTTC. This chain connects TRBV20-1 to TRBJ2-7; TRBD2 is a possible D gene (5 bases). Trimming cost V 6 bases and J 4 bases, with 13 bases left between them. This CDR3 contains 12 residues. Germline loops: CDR1 DFQATT, CDR2 SNEGSKA (reference sequence).